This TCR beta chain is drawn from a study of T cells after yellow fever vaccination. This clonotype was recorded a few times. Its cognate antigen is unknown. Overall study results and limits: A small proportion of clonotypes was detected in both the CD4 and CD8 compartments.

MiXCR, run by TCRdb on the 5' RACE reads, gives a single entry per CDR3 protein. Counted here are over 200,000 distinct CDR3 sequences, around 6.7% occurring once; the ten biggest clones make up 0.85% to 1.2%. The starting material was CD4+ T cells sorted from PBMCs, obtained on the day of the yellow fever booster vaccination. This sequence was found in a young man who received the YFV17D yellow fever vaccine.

CDR3 DNA sequence: TGTGCCAGCAGCTTTGGGACAGGGAAGACCCAGTACTTC. Residues: CASSFGTGKTQYF. J is TRBJ2-5 and V is TRBV5-4; 9 bases line up with TRBD1. The J segment lost 6 bases and the V segment lost 2 bases, leaving 2 bases of the junction unmatched. The germline V gene encodes CDR1 SGHNT and CDR2 YYREEE (reference sequence). The CDR3 sequence is 13 residues long.